This is a list of T cell receptor beta chains from one sample in a study of shared clonotypes between healthy human individuals. Sequencing was performed with immunoSEQ multiplex PCR; in TCRdb, only in-frame clones are kept and a portion is missing. This table has about 600,000 clones, around 97% appearing once. Material for sequencing was naive CD4+ T cells sorted from blood. The receptors here all came from a young woman in good health. Both conserved end residues are part of each CDR3. Fields, in order: J gene, V gene, clone size, D gene, CDR3 DNA, CDR3 protein. The D gene is left open where the match is weak. Clone sizes are given selectively: once, few, many, or a class where the clone is expanded.

TRBJ2-3,TRBV20-1,.,TRBD2,TGTGGGGCTAGCGGGAGAGATACGCAGTATTTT,CGASGRDTQYF
TRBJ2-1,TRBV25-1,.,TRBD1,TGTGCCAGCAGTGAATGGGGGACAGATTATTACAATGAGCAGTTCTTC,CASSEWGTDYYNEQFF
TRBJ2-7,TRBV28,.,.,TGTGCCAGCAGGGAAACAGGGTACGAGCAGTACTTC,CASRETGYEQYF
TRBJ2-7,TRBV7-9,once,.,TGTGCCAGCAGCTTTGGACGGGATTCAAGCGAGCAGTACTTC,CASSFGRDSSEQYF
TRBJ1-2,TRBV6-1,.,.,TGTGCCAGCAGTGAAGTGCCGGTCCTGACCTTC,CASSEVPVLTF
TRBJ2-1,TRBV5-1,.,.,TGCGCCAGCAGCTTCTTAAGCGACCCCTACAATGAGCAGTTCTTC,CASSFLSDPYNEQFF
TRBJ2-4,TRBV28,.,.,TGTGCCAGCAGTTTGCTACAGCCACAAGCCAAAAACATTCAGTACTTC,CASSLLQPQAKNIQYF
TRBJ1-4,TRBV2,.,TRBD1,TGTGCCAGCAGTGAAGCAAAGGGACAGTCCTTTAATGAAAAACTGTTTTTT,CASSEAKGQSFNEKLFF
TRBJ2-7,TRBV19,.,.,TGTGCCAGTAGTATCTCAGCCACCCATTACGAGCAGTACTTC,CASSISATHYEQYF
TRBJ2-2,TRBV19,.,TRBD2,TGTGCCAGTAGTACCGGACTAGCGGGAGTGGGCACCGGGGAGCTGTTTTTT,CASSTGLAGVGTGELFF
TRBJ2-3,TRBV7-7,.,.,TGTGCCAGCAGTTATACTAGATGGGGCTCAGGAGATACGCAGTATTTT,CASSYTRWGSGDTQYF
TRBJ1-5,TRBV7-6,.,.,TGTGCCAGCAGCTTAGATGGTCTGGGAAATCAGCCCCAGCATTTT,CASSLDGLGNQPQHF
TRBJ2-2,TRBV7-6,.,.,TGTGCCAGCAGCTTAGCGGGTAGCAGGAACACCGGGGAGCTGTTTTTT,CASSLAGSRNTGELFF
TRBJ2-3,TRBV5-8,.,TRBD1,TGTGCCAGCAGCTTTTACTTATTTAGGGGGCAGGAAGATACGCAGTATTTT,CASSFYLFRGQEDTQYF
TRBJ1-2,TRBV28,.,.,TGTGCCAGCGGTTGGGCGAATGGCTACACCTTC,CASGWANGYTF
TRBJ2-7,TRBV5-1,.,.,TGCGCCAGCAGCTATGGAGGTGAGCAGTACTTC,CASSYGGEQYF
TRBJ2-7,TRBV29-1,.,.,TGCAGTGCCTCCGGGTCCTACGAGCAGTACTTC,CSASGSYEQYF
TRBJ2-2,TRBV19,.,.,TGTGCCAGTACACGAGGGACTTCGAACACCGGGGAGCTGTTTTTT,CASTRGTSNTGELFF
TRBJ1-1,TRBV28,.,.,TGTGCCAGCACCTCGGGGGGCACAAACACTGAAGCTTTCTTT,CASTSGGTNTEAFF
TRBJ1-1,TRBV29-1,.,.,TGCAGCGTCATCCAGGGCCCGAACACTGAAGCTTTCTTT,CSVIQGPNTEAFF
TRBJ1-4,TRBV28,.,.,TGTGCCAGCAGTTTAGGCGGTGCAACTAATGAAAAACTGTTTTTT,CASSLGGATNEKLFF
TRBJ2-1,TRBV7-9,.,TRBD2,TGTGCCAGCAGCCACTTTTACCTCCTTAGCGGGAGGGCCAAAAATGAGCAGTTCTTC,CASSHFYLLSGRAKNEQFF
TRBJ2-2,TRBV27,.,.,TGTGCCAGCCTAGAGGGTTACGGTCGCACCGGGGAGCTGTTTTTT,CASLEGYGRTGELFF
TRBJ1-5,TRBV5-1,.,.,TGCGCCAGCAGCTTGGTGGGGGGCAATCAGCCCCAGCATTTT,CASSLVGGNQPQHF
TRBJ2-7,TRBV6-6,.,.,TGTGCCAGCAGTGAGGTAGTCCGGGGGGAGCAGTACTTC,CASSEVVRGEQYF
TRBJ2-1,TRBV18,.,.,TGTGCCAGCTCACGCCCGGGACTCCGAAACAATGAGCAGTTCTTC,CASSRPGLRNNEQFF
TRBJ2-7,TRBV5-1,.,.,TGCGCCAGCAGTCCTGGGGTTGGGTTCCGCTCCTACGAGCAGTACTTC,CASSPGVGFRSYEQYF
TRBJ2-1,TRBV11-3,.,TRBD1,TGTGCCAGCATGGGACAGGGAGACCATGAGCAGTTCTTC,CASMGQGDHEQFF
TRBJ1-1,TRBV5-1,.,.,TGCGCCAGCAGCTTGGCCGAGGTATCTGAAGCTTTCTTT,CASSLAEVSEAFF
TRBJ2-7,TRBV6-5,.,.,TGTGCCAGCAAGCAACTTCAGTCGTCCTACGAGCAGTACTTC,CASKQLQSSYEQYF
TRBJ2-7,TRBV7-8,.,.,TGTGCCAGCAGCCCCTTAGGGGATAAGGTTTCCTACGAGCAGTACTTC,CASSPLGDKVSYEQYF
TRBJ2-1,TRBV4-1,.,.,TGCGCCAGCAGCCAAGCTTACATGGCGGGAATCTACAATGAGCAGTTCTTC,CASSQAYMAGIYNEQFF
TRBJ2-1,TRBV4-1,.,TRBD2,TGCGCCAGCAGGGGTCTAGCGGGATACAATGAGCAGTTCTTC,CASRGLAGYNEQFF
TRBJ1-4,TRBV10-2,.,.,TGCGCCAGCAGTGACATGGACAGTAATGAAAAACTGTTTTTT,CASSDMDSNEKLFF
TRBJ2-1,TRBV7-2,.,.,TGTGCCAGCACCGAAGATGGGTGGGATGGATCCTACAATGAGCAGTTCTTC,CASTEDGWDGSYNEQFF
TRBJ1-3,TRBV10-3,.,TRBD1,TGTGCCATCAGAGAAGGGGGCCAGAGAAACACCATATATTTT,CAIREGGQRNTIYF
TRBJ2-1,TRBV30,once,.,TGTGCCTGGAGTTTTACAAGTGAGCAGTTCTTC,CAWSFTSEQFF
TRBJ1-6,TRBV2,once,.,TGTGCCAGCAGTGAAATGAGCGATTCACCCCTCCACTTT,CASSEMSDSPLHF
TRBJ1-5,TRBV19,.,.,TGTGCCAGTAGTATTTGGGCTGAGGGCAATCAGCCCCAGCATTTT,CASSIWAEGNQPQHF
TRBJ1-1,TRBV12-5,.,.,TGTGCTAGTGTACAGGGTCTCGGCACTGAAGCTTTCTTT,CASVQGLGTEAFF
TRBJ2-5,TRBV5-1,.,TRBD2,TGCGCCAGCAGCTTATCCCGGATAGCGGGAGAGGAGACCCAGTACTTC,CASSLSRIAGEETQYF
TRBJ2-7,TRBV28,.,.,TGTGCCAGCAGTGGACCCAGCGGGCCACCCTCCGAGCAGTACTTC,CASSGPSGPPSEQYF
TRBJ1-5,TRBV28,once,.,TGTGCCAGCAGTTTTCGGACAGGCAATCAGCCCCAGCATTTT,CASSFRTGNQPQHF
TRBJ2-2,TRBV5-4,.,.,TGTGCCAGCAGCCCTGCGAAGGGCTTGAACACCGGGGAGCTGTTTTTT,CASSPAKGLNTGELFF
TRBJ2-2,TRBV29-1,.,.,TGCAGCGTTGATGTCAAACTCCACCGACGCACCGGGGAGCTGTTTTTT,CSVDVKLHRRTGELFF
TRBJ2-7,TRBV18,.,TRBD2,TGTGCCAGCTCGGGTAACCTTGGCGGGAGCTCCTACGAGCAGTACTTC,CASSGNLGGSSYEQYF
TRBJ1-5,TRBV28,.,TRBD1,TGTGCCAGCAGACCTACCGGGACAGCCCTTCGGCCCCAGCATTTT,CASRPTGTALRPQHF
TRBJ2-3,TRBV19,.,TRBD1,TGTGCCAGTGGTTCCGGGACAGGGGTGTCAGATACGCAGTATTTT,CASGSGTGVSDTQYF